This T cell receptor beta chain was observed in a study of blood T cell repertoires in COVID-19. The protocol was immunoSEQ multiplex PCR, while the TCRdb copy is restricted to in-frame clones and leaves out a portion. Seen here are under 95,000 clones, around 85% observed once, and the top ten hold almost 5.5%. Source material: peripheral blood. The sequence derives from a man in his fifties or sixties with acute or convalescent COVID-19.

The CDR3 nucleotides are TGTGCCAGTAGTATAGTAGCGGAAAAACTGTTTTTT. This translates into CASSIVAEKLFF. V and J are TRBV19 and TRBJ1-4; D call uncertain. Trimming took 1 base from V and 8 from J, leaving 5 bases between them. This CDR3 is 12 amino acids long. Germline V CDR1 and CDR2: LNHDA, SQIVND (reference sequence).